The 21 T cell receptor beta chains below come from one sample, sequenced in a study of blood T cell repertoires in COVID-19. The method was immunoSEQ multiplex PCR; TCRdb's version includes in-frame clones alone and lacks a portion of them. The top ten hold 1% to 1.2% of the sample, which has some 150,000 clones, 85% seen once. The specimen sequenced was peripheral blood. The receptors were sampled from a man in his forties or fifties with acute or convalescent COVID-19.

This chain uses TRBV6-2 or TRBV6-3 with TRBJ2-1; TRBD2 agrees at 11 bases. Germline V lookup: CDR1 MNHEY, CDR2 SVGEGT. This CDR3 contains 16 residues. The J segment lost 7 bases and the V segment lost 4 bases, leaving 9 bases of the junction unmatched. The CDR3 loop is CASSSTETSGVNEQFF. The CDR3 bases are TGTGCCAGCAGTTCCACCGAGACTAGCGGGGTAAATGAGCAGTTCTTC.

This chain connects TRBV7-2 to TRBJ2-3, with 12 bases identical to TRBD2. Trimming took 0 bases from V and 5 from J; bases not matched to a gene: 3. CDR3 length equals 16 residues. CDR1 is SGHTA and CDR2 is FQGNSA in the germline V gene. DNA for the CDR3: TGTGCCAGCAGCTTAGCTTTGACTAGCGGGGGAGATACGCAGTATTTT. Translation: CASSLALTSGGDTQYF.

The rearrangement uses TRBV7-3 and TRBJ1-6; D not resolved. Per the germline V gene, CDR1 is SGHTA and CDR2 is FQGTGA. V was trimmed by 5 bases and J by 7 bases, leaving 12 bases between them. The CDR3 is 14 residues long. The CDR3: CASSRDPPNSPLHF. CDR3 coding DNA: TGTGCCAGCAGCCGGGATCCCCCCAATTCACCCCTCCACTTT. Full variable domain (remainder filled in from reference TRBV7-3 and TRBJ1-6): GAGVSQTPSNKVTEKGKYVELRCDPISGHTALYWYRQSLGQGPEFLIYFQGTGAADDSGLPNDRFFAVRPEGSVSTLKIQRTERGDSAVYLCASSRDPPNSPLHFGNGTRLTVT.

V and J are TRBV23-1 and TRBJ2-7; D not certain. TRBV23-1 falls under the ORF class, with uncertain function. CDR3 length equals 14 residues. V lost 1 base, J lost 5 bases, and 12 bases lay in between. CDR3 in amino acids: CASSQFLRSDEQYF. The CDR3 nucleotides read TGCGCCAGCAGTCAATTCCTCCGGTCTGACGAGCAGTACTTC.

The chain uses TRBV28 and TRBJ1-4; D possibly corresponds to TRBD1 (5 bases). The CDR3 spans 14 residues. V gave up 7 bases and J gave up 4 bases, with 13 bases separating them. Germline values: CDR1 MDHEN, CDR2 SYDVKM. As DNA, the CDR3 is TGTGCCAGCATTGAAGCAGGGCGTAATGAAAAACTGTTTTTT. Translated, it gives CASIEAGRNEKLFF.

This clone was seen many times. The chain carries TRBV9 and TRBJ1-1, with D unclear. The CDR3 runs to 13 residues. Looked up from germline, CDR1 is SGDLS and CDR2 is YYNGEE. The ends were cut back, 4 bases at V and 3 bases at J, with 10 bases in the middle. CDR3 DNA sequence: TGTGCCAGCAGCTTTGGAGATTACACTGAAGCTTTCTTT. As protein: CASSFGDYTEAFF.

The V gene is TRBV3-1 (or the pseudogene TRBV3-2), the J gene TRBJ1-6; 7 bases are a match to TRBD1. CDR1 is LGHDT and CDR2 is YNNKEL in the germline V gene (reference sequence). This CDR3 has 14 residues. The trim removed 2 bases at V and 7 bases at J, leaving 2 bases unmatched. Written as DNA, the CDR3 is TGTGCCAGCAGCCAAAGGGGGCGGAATTCACCCCTCCACTTT. Protein product: CASSQRGRNSPLHF.

This chain connects TRBV12-3 or TRBV12-4 to TRBJ1-5; D ambiguous. The CDR3 contains 11 residues. Trimming removed 6 bases from V and 4 bases from J, with 4 bases in between. CDR3 residues: CASSSNQPQHF. The CDR3 DNA follows: TGTGCCAGCAGCTCGAATCAGCCCCAGCATTTT.

The V call is TRBV6-4, the J call TRBJ1-1, with a tentative D call TRBD1 (6 bases). The length of the CDR3 is 16 residues. V gave up 7 bases and J gave up 2 bases, with 20 bases separating them. Germline V gene sequence: CDR1 MRHNA, CDR2 SNTAGT. This chain's CDR3 is CASKGIQGAPNTEAFF. Written as DNA, the CDR3 is TGTGCCAGCAAAGGGATACAGGGAGCCCCTAACACTGAAGCTTTCTTT.

This chain joins TRBV6-5 and TRBJ1-2, with TRBD1 as a possible D gene (5 bases). This CDR3 has 16 amino acids. Deletions cut 0 bases from V and 5 bases from J, with 16 bases between. Looked up from germline, CDR1 is MNHEY and CDR2 is SVGAGI. The CDR3 spells CASSYSLPREGYGYTF. CDR3 sequence (DNA): TGTGCCAGCAGTTACTCGCTCCCCAGGGAAGGGTATGGCTACACCTTC.

The J gene is TRBJ1-4, the V gene TRBV27, with D uncertain. CDR3 length: 16 amino acids. Per the germline V gene, CDR1 is MNHEY and CDR2 is SMNVEV (reference sequence). Trimming stripped 1 base from V and 0 bases from J, with 9 bases between. CDR3 bases: TGTGCCAGCAGTTTATACTCGGGTGCAACTAATGAAAAACTGTTTTTT. Translation gives CASSLYSGATNEKLFF.

In its sample, this clone was seen once. The rearrangement joins TRBV5-1 to TRBJ2-2; D might be TRBD2 (5 bases). Germline values: CDR1 SGHRS, CDR2 YFSETQ. Trimming cost V 5 bases and J 6 bases, with 14 bases left between them. The CDR3 covers 14 residues. CDR3 in amino acids: CASRVEGSAGELFF. DNA of the CDR3: TGCGCCAGCAGGGTTGAGGGAAGTGCCGGGGAGCTGTTTTTT.

This chain links TRBV5-1 with TRBJ2-3; 12 bases map to TRBD2. Germline V gene lookup returns CDR1 SGHRS and CDR2 YFSETQ. The CDR3 spans 17 residues. V was pared by 0 bases and J by 6 bases, with 8 bases of the junction left unmatched. As DNA, the CDR3 is TGCGCCAGCAGCTTGGCCAAACTAGCGGGGGGCCGGGATACGCAGTATTTT. Protein: CASSLAKLAGGRDTQYF.

This chain connects TRBV30 to TRBJ2-2; TRBD1 matches at 7 bases. The CDR3 runs to 14 residues. J was trimmed by 2 bases and V by 5 bases; bases with no gene match: 5. Germline CDR1 GTSNPN, CDR2 SVGIG (reference sequence). This CDR3 is CAWVGTANTGELFF. The CDR3 DNA reads TGTGCCTGGGTTGGGACAGCTAACACCGGGGAGCTGTTTTTT.

This clone was seen more than once but under ten times. The CDR3 nucleotides are TGTGCCAGCAACTTACAGAGCTCCTACGAGCAGTACTTC. Protein product: CASNLQSSYEQYF. This rearrangement joins TRBV6-5 to TRBJ2-7; D is unclear. The CDR3 is made up of 13 amino acids. Trimming took off 7 bases at V and 0 bases at J, with 10 bases between the two ends. CDR1 and CDR2 from the germline V gene are MNHEY and SVGAGI.

The J gene is TRBJ2-1, the V gene TRBV30; 9 positions match TRBD1. The CDR3 covers 14 residues. Germline CDR1 GTSNPN, CDR2 SVGIG (reference sequence). With V trimmed by 2 bases and J by 4 bases, 3 bases remained unmatched. This CDR3 is CAWSTGQGYNEQFF. CDR3 DNA: TGTGCCTGGAGTACCGGACAGGGGTACAATGAGCAGTTCTTC.

The gene calls are TRBV6-6 and TRBJ1-6, with TRBD1 identical over 11 bases. Germline CDR1 and CDR2: MNHNY and SVGAGI (reference sequence). The CDR3 runs to 14 residues. Trimming cost V 5 bases and J 10 bases; bases outside gene matches: 4. The CDR3: CASSRGTGGSPLHF. CDR3 DNA: TGTGCCAGCAGTCGAGGGACAGGGGGATCACCCCTCCACTTT.

The table lists this clone with a few counts. This chain links TRBV6-2 or TRBV6-3 with TRBJ2-2; a possible D gene is TRBD2 (6 bases). Trimming left V 2 bases short and J 2 bases short, with 18 bases between. The CDR3 runs to 18 residues. Germline CDR1 reads MNHEY; CDR2 reads SVGEGT. CDR3 region: CASSYTTYRRGNTGELFF. CDR3 in DNA: TGTGCCAGCAGTTACACAACCTACAGGCGGGGAAACACCGGGGAGCTGTTTTTT.

The V gene is TRBV16, the J gene TRBJ2-1; unclear D gene. Trimming shortened V by 0 bases and J by 9 bases, and 12 bases separated the two germline ends. The CDR3 loop spans 14 amino acids. Germline CDR1 and CDR2: KGHSY and FQNENV. DNA for the CDR3: TGTGCCAGCAGCCAATCCGTGGGCTTGAGTGAGCAGTTCTTC. Translation gives CASSQSVGLSEQFF.

The rearrangement uses TRBV4-1 and TRBJ2-6, with 7 bases lining up with TRBD2. Trimming removed 3 bases from V and 1 base from J; junction bases left unmatched: 6. The CDR3 has 17 amino acids. The germline V gene encodes CDR1 MGHRA and CDR2 YSYEKL. CDR3 coding DNA: TGCGCCAGCAGCCATAGACTAGCCCTTTCTGGGGCCAACGTCCTGACTTTC. Protein: CASSHRLALSGANVLTF.

The chain joins TRBV2 to TRBJ2-1; D may be TRBD1 (6 bases). In germline, CDR1 is SNHLY, CDR2 FYNNEI. Trimming shortened V by 7 bases and J by 9 bases, and 16 bases separated the two germline ends. CDR3 size: 13 residues. This CDR3 is CASNIMGAGEQFF. As DNA, the CDR3 is TGTGCCAGCAATATTATGGGGGCAGGTGAGCAGTTCTTC.